This TCR beta chain was profiled in a study of T and B cells in COVID-19 patients. Comments on this clonotype: The antigen remains undetermined.

TRB rearrangements were amplified by multiplex PCR with BIOMED2 TRB-A/B primers. TCRdb re-called the multiplex PCR reads through MiXCR, storing one row per CDR3 protein. The sample has around 23,000 distinct CDR3 sequences; approximately 28% are singletons. TRB was amplified from about 250-500 ng of blood genomic DNA. Study conclusions and caveats: Symptomatic-phase blood samples from mildly ill patients and early samples from severe cases were scarce.

Trimming pared 1 base from V and 0 bases from J, leaving 7 bases between. CDR3 length: 15 amino acids. The sequenced sample consisted of blood. The rearrangement links TRBV12-3 or TRBV12-4 to TRBJ1-5; D is perhaps TRBD1 (5 bases). The source is a human donor who had recovered from COVID-19. For the CDR3, the DNA is TGTGCCAGCAGTTTAGAGACAGATAGCAATCAGCCCCAGCATTTT. The encoded protein is CASSLETDSNQPQHF.